The source of this T cell receptor beta chain is a study of OX40 agonist ivuxolimab in advanced cancers. With regard to the full study: The costimulatory receptor OX40 (CD134) was targeted by ivuxolimab, a fully human IgG2 agonistic monoclonal antibody. Prior anti-PD-1, anti-PD-L1 or anti-CTLA-4 therapy was permitted, and less than 45% of dose-escalation patients had received checkpoint inhibitors. Peripheral TCRbeta sequencing was intended to test whether TCR sequence diversity was altered and clonal T-cell expansion was caused by ivuxolimab. Intravenous ivuxolimab was administered to patients every 2 weeks at six dose levels: 0.01, 0.1, 0.3, 1.5, 3 and 10 mg/kg. In the dose-escalation cohort, around four fifths of patients were male, and the mean age was about 55 years, with a range of roughly 23 to 85. Partial responses occurred in three dose-escalation patients, of whom one had hepatocellular carcinoma and two had cutaneous melanoma. The monotherapy dose-escalation portion (N ≈ 52 patients) of the phase I ivuxolimab trial is reported in the paper. Among the approximately 50 dose-escalation patients, around 19 had hepatocellular carcinoma, roughly 15 melanoma, 9 renal cell carcinoma and 9 head and neck cancer. General conclusions and limits of the study: Which antigens the clonally expanded peripheral T cells were specific for was not determined. After ivuxolimab, expanded clones were on average more numerous among CD8+ T cells than among CD4+ T cells. In the 0.1-3.0 mg/kg groups, partial responders were among the patients with the lowest normalized peripheral clonal expansion, particularly in CD8+ T cells. Low levels of normalized T-cell clonal expansion were also seen in some nonresponding patients. At doses from 0.1 to 3.0 mg/kg, clonal expansion was seen in both CD4+ and CD8+ blood T cells between baseline and week 6.

The junction carries 15 bases between V and J, which are trimmed by 5 bases and 7 bases respectively. From the cysteine through the phenylalanine, the CDR3 covers 14 amino acids. Only the CDR3 region is kept as DNA, spanning 42 bases read in frame from base 1. Based on the germline V gene (reference sequence), the CDR1 and CDR2 sequences are LNHDA and SQIVND. The trial excluded patients who had a history of autoimmune disease or who were on systemic immunosuppression. Peripheral blood for TCR sequencing was collected from all dose cohorts at baseline, on cycle 4 day 1, and on cycle 7 day 1. Samples came from an open-label, multicenter, first-in-human phase I dose-escalation trial of ivuxolimab. The trial enrolled adults with locally advanced or metastatic head and neck squamous cell, hepatocellular, melanoma or renal cell carcinoma. Before TCR sequencing, CD4+ T cells and CD8+ T cells were sorted from peripheral blood as separate populations.

In regard to this clone: The antigen it recognizes is unknown. No base quality values were provided; no much bigger clone lies one nucleotide off.

For sequencing of the TCRbeta CDR3 region, genomic DNA was extracted from the sorted cells. TCRbeta CDR3 regions were sequenced using the immunoSEQ Assay. The source is immuneACCESS, and TCRdb retained only in-frame sequences with V and J called. Part of the clones is not carried over; for the studies checked, unresolved V genes explain less than half of this, and the remainder is unexplained. This sample comprises 100,000 or so clones, 85% to 90% of them detected only once. The ten largest clones add up to about 1.9% of the sample. In this chain, TRBV19 is recombined with TRBJ2-1, with TRBD2 tentatively as D gene (6 bases match). This receptor was obtained from an adult with an advanced solid tumor such as melanoma, head and neck, liver or kidney cancer. The starting material was CD4+ or CD8+ T cells sorted from blood, obtained in a trial of the OX40 agonist ivuxolimab. The CDR3 protein sequence reads: CASSGSSVTNEQFF. The nucleotide sequence is given as TGTGCCAGTAGTGGTTCTAGCGTAACGAATGAGCAGTTCTTC.